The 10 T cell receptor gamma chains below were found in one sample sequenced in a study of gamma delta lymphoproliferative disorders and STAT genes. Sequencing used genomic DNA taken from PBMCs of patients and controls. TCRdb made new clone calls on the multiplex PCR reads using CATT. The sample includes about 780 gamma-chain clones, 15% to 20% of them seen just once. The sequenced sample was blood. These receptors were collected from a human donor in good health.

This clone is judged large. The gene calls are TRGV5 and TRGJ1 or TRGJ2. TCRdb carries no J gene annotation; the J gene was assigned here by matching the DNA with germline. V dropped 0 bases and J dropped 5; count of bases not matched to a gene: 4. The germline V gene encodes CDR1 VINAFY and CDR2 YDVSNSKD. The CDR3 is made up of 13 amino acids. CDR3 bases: TGTGCCACCTGGGACAGGCCAAATTATAAGAAACTCTTT. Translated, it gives CATWDRPNYKKLF.

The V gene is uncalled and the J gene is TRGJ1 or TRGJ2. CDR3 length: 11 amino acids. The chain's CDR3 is CACWIYYKKLF. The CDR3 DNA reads TGTGCCTGCTGGATTTATTATAAGAAACTCTTT.

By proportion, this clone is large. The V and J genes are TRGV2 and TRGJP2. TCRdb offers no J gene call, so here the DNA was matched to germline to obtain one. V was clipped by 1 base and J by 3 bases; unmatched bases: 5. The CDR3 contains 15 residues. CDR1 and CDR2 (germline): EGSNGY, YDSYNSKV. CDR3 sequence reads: CATWDGPCSDWIKTF. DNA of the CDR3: TGTGCCACCTGGGACGGACCATGTAGTGATTGGATCAAGACGTTT.

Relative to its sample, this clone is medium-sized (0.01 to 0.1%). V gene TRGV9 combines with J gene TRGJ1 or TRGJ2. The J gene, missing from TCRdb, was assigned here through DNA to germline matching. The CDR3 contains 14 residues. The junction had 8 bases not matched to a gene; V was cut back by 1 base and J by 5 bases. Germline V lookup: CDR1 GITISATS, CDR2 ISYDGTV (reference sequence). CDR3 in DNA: TGTGCCTTGTGGGAGGTAACCTTTCATTATAAGAAACTCTTT. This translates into CALWEVTFHYKKLF.

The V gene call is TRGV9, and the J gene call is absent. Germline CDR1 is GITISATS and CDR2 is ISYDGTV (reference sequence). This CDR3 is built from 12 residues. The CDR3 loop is CALWETKDPGLF. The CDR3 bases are TGTGCCTTGTGGGAGACCAAAGATCCGGGACTCTTT.

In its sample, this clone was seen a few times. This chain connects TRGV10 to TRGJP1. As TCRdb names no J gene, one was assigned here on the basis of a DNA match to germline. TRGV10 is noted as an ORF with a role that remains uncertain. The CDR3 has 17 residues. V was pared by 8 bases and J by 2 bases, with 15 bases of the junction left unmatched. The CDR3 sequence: CAAWGGTSRTTGWFKIF. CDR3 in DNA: TGTGCTGCGTGGGGGGGGACGTCCAGGACCACTGGTTGGTTCAAGATATTT.

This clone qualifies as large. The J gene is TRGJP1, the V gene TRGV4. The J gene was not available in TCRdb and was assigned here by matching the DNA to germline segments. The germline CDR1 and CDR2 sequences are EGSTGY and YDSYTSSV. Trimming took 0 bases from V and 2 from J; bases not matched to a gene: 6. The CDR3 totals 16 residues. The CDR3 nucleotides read TGTGCCACCTGGGATGGGGACTTGACCACTGGTTGGTTCAAGATATTT. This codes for CATWDGDLTTGWFKIF.

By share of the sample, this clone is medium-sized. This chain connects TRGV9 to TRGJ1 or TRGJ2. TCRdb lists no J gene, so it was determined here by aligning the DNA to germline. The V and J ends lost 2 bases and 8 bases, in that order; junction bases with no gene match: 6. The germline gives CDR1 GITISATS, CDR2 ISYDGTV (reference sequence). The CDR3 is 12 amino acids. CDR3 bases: TGTGCCTTGTGGGAGGGCCTACATAAGAAACTCTTT. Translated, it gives CALWEGLHKKLF.

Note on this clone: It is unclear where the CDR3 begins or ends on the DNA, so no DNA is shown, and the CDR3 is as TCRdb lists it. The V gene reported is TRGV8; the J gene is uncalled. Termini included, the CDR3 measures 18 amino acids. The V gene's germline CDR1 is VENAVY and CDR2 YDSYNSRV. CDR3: CAAWDGIIRNSLAVEQHF.

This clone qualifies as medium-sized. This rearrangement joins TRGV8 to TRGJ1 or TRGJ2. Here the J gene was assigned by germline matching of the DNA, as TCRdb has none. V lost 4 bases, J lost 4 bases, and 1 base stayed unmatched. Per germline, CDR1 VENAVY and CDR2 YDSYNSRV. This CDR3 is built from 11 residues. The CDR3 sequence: CATWDYYKKLF. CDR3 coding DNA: TGTGCCACCTGGGACTATTATAAGAAACTCTTT.